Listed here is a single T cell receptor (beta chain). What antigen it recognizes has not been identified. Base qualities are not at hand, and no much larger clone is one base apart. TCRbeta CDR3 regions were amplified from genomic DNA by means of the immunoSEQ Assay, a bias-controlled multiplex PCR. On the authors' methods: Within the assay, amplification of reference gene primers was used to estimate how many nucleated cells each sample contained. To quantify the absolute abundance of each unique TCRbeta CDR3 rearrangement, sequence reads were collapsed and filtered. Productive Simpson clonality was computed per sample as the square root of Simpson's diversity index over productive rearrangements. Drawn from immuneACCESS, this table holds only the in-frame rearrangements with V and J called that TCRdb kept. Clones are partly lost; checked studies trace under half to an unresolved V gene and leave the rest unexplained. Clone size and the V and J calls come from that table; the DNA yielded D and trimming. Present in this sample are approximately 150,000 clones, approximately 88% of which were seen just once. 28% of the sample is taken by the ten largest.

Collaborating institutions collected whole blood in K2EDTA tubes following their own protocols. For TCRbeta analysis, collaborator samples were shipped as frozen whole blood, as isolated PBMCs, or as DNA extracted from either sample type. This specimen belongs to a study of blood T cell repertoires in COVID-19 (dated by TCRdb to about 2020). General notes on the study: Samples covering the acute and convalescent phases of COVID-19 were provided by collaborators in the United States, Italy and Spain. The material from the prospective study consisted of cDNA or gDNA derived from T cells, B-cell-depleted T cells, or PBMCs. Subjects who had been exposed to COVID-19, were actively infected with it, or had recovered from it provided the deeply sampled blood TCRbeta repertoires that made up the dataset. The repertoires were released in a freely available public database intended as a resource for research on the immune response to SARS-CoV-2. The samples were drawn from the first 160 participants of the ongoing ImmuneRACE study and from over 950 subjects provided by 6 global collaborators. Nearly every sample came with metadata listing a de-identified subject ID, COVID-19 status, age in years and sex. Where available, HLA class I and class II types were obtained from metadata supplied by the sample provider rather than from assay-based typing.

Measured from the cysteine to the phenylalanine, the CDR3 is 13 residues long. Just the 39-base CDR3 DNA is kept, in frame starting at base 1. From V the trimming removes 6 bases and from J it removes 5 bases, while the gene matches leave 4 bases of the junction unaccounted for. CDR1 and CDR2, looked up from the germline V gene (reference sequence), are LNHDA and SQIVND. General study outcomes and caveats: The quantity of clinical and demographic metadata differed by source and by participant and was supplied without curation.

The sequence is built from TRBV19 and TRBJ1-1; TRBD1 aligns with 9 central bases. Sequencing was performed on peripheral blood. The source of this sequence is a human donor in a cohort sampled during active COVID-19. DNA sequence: TGTGCCAGTAGAACTGGACAGGGGACTGAAGCTTTCTTT. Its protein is CASRTGQGTEAFF.